Listed below are T cell receptor beta chains from one sample, sequenced in a study of T cells in Graves' hyperthyroidism and ophthalmopathy. Using its own MiXCR run on the multiplex PCR reads, TCRdb lists one record per CDR3 protein. This sample has more than 500,000 distinct CDR3 sequences, with approximately 14% found just once. Sample: blood. These receptors all stem from a woman aged 40 to 55 with Graves' ophthalmopathy. Both conserved end residues are part of each CDR3. The order of the fields is J gene, D gene, V gene, clone size, CDR3 protein, CDR3 DNA. A D gene is named only where the DNA matches it firmly. Rows may omit the clone size; those that give it use once, few, many or a size class.

j_gene: TRBJ1-2
d_gene: .
v_gene: TRBV12-3/TRBV12-4
abundance: .
CDR3aa: CASTWDRSNPTF
CDR3nt: TGTGCCAGCACCTGGGACCGCTCCAATCCCACCTTC

j_gene: TRBJ2-7
d_gene: .
v_gene: TRBV20-1
abundance: many
CDR3aa: CSARGSATTGEQYF
CDR3nt: TGCAGTGCTAGGGGATCAGCTACTACAGGCGAGCAGTACTTC

j_gene: TRBJ1-2
d_gene: .
v_gene: TRBV20-1
abundance: many
CDR3aa: CSARVGGNYGYTF
CDR3nt: TGCAGTGCTAGAGTGGGGGGGAACTATGGCTACACCTTC

j_gene: TRBJ1-6
d_gene: .
v_gene: TRBV12-3/TRBV12-4
abundance: many
CDR3aa: CASTVAGSPLHF
CDR3nt: TGTGCCAGCACTGTAGCTGGGTCACCCCTCCACTTT

j_gene: TRBJ2-7
d_gene: TRBD1
v_gene: TRBV4-2
abundance: many
CDR3aa: CASSQDGTGSYEQYF
CDR3nt: TGTGCCAGCAGCCAAGATGGGACAGGCTCCTACGAGCAGTACTTC

j_gene: TRBJ1-2
d_gene: .
v_gene: TRBV12-3/TRBV12-4
abundance: few
CDR3aa: CASTVGRTNYGYTF
CDR3nt: TGTGCCAGCACCGTCGGCCGTACTAACTATGGCTACACCTTC

j_gene: TRBJ1-1
d_gene: .
v_gene: TRBV9
abundance: many
CDR3aa: CASSSGHGGTEAFF
CDR3nt: TGTGCCAGCAGTTCGGGACACGGGGGGACTGAAGCTTTCTTT

j_gene: TRBJ1-5
d_gene: .
v_gene: TRBV12-3/TRBV12-4
abundance: many
CDR3aa: CASSRDAGQPQHF
CDR3nt: TGTGCCAGCAGTAGAGACGCGGGTCAGCCCCAGCATTTT

j_gene: TRBJ2-7
d_gene: .
v_gene: TRBV6-9
abundance: few
CDR3aa: CASGRNNFEQYF
CDR3nt: TGTGCCAGCGGACGGAACAACTTCGAGCAGTACTTC

j_gene: TRBJ2-2
d_gene: .
v_gene: TRBV27
abundance: many
CDR3aa: CASSLYRDYTGELFF
CDR3nt: TGTGCCAGCAGTTTATACAGGGATTACACCGGGGAGCTGTTTTTT

j_gene: TRBJ1-2
d_gene: .
v_gene: TRBV7-2
abundance: many
CDR3aa: CASSYSGPINGYTF
CDR3nt: TGTGCCAGCAGCTACTCAGGTCCCATCAATGGCTACACCTTC

j_gene: TRBJ1-1
d_gene: .
v_gene: TRBV4-1
abundance: few
CDR3aa: CASVSRYRGNTEAFF
CDR3nt: TGCGCCAGCGTTTCCCGTTACCGAGGGAACACTGAAGCTTTCTTT

j_gene: TRBJ2-7
d_gene: TRBD2
v_gene: TRBV27
abundance: many
CDR3aa: CASSSVTSGRGFGEQYF
CDR3nt: TGTGCCAGCAGTTCCGTTACTAGCGGGAGAGGCTTCGGCGAGCAGTACTTC

j_gene: TRBJ2-4
d_gene: TRBD1
v_gene: TRBV6-2/TRBV6-3
abundance: .
CDR3aa: CASSYRGTGKNIQYF
CDR3nt: TGTGCCAGCAGTTACCGAGGGACAGGAAAAAACATTCAGTACTTC

j_gene: TRBJ2-7
d_gene: .
v_gene: TRBV12-3/TRBV12-4
abundance: many
CDR3aa: CASSLNHEQYF
CDR3nt: TGTGCCAGCAGTTTGAACCACGAGCAGTACTTC

j_gene: TRBJ1-1
d_gene: .
v_gene: TRBV19
abundance: .
CDR3aa: CASTRLAGASTEAFF
CDR3nt: TGTGCCAGTACCCGACTCGCAGGGGCTAGCACTGAAGCTTTCTTT

j_gene: TRBJ2-5
d_gene: TRBD2
v_gene: TRBV9
abundance: many
CDR3aa: CASSAGLAGYQETQYF
CDR3nt: TGTGCCAGCAGCGCCGGACTAGCGGGATACCAAGAGACCCAGTACTTC

j_gene: TRBJ2-2
d_gene: .
v_gene: TRBV18
abundance: .
CDR3aa: CASSPPSAKPGELFF
CDR3nt: TGTGCCAGCTCACCACCCTCGGCCAAACCCGGGGAGCTGTTTTTT

j_gene: TRBJ1-2
d_gene: .
v_gene: TRBV29-1
abundance: .
CDR3aa: CSVEEGGPVGYTF
CDR3nt: TGCAGCGTTGAAGAGGGGGGTCCCGTCGGCTACACCTTC

j_gene: TRBJ1-1
d_gene: TRBD1
v_gene: TRBV19
abundance: .
CDR3aa: CASSMRGEGARIRAEAFF
CDR3nt: TGTGCCAGTAGTATGCGAGGCGAGGGGGCAAGGATTCGTGCTGAAGCTTTCTTT

j_gene: TRBJ2-7
d_gene: TRBD1
v_gene: TRBV15
abundance: many
CDR3aa: CATSIGQGLHEQYF
CDR3nt: TGTGCCACCAGCATCGGACAGGGGCTCCACGAGCAGTACTTC

j_gene: TRBJ2-7
d_gene: TRBD2
v_gene: TRBV7-8
abundance: many
CDR3aa: CASSSRTSGTPYEQYF
CDR3nt: TGTGCCAGCAGCTCCCGGACTAGCGGGACCCCCTACGAGCAGTACTTC

j_gene: TRBJ2-2
d_gene: TRBD2
v_gene: TRBV29-1
abundance: few
CDR3aa: CSVAGTSGSDTGELFF
CDR3nt: TGCAGCGTTGCCGGGACTAGCGGGAGCGACACCGGGGAGCTGTTTTTT

j_gene: TRBJ1-6
d_gene: .
v_gene: TRBV7-8
abundance: .
CDR3aa: CASSLSERGFSPLHF
CDR3nt: TGTGCCAGCAGCCTTTCCGAAAGGGGGTTTTCACCCCTCCACTTT

j_gene: TRBJ1-1
d_gene: .
v_gene: TRBV2
abundance: .
CDR3aa: CASSENGGAFF
CDR3nt: TGTGCCAGCAGTGAGAATGGGGGAGCTTTCTTT

j_gene: TRBJ2-7
d_gene: TRBD1
v_gene: TRBV6-1
abundance: many
CDR3aa: CASRPGGHYEQYF
CDR3nt: TGTGCCAGCCGCCCAGGGGGACACTACGAGCAGTACTTC

j_gene: TRBJ1-5
d_gene: .
v_gene: TRBV10-3
abundance: many
CDR3aa: CAISEQEGTNSQPQHF
CDR3nt: TGTGCCATCAGTGAACAGGAGGGCACTAACAGTCAGCCCCAGCATTTT